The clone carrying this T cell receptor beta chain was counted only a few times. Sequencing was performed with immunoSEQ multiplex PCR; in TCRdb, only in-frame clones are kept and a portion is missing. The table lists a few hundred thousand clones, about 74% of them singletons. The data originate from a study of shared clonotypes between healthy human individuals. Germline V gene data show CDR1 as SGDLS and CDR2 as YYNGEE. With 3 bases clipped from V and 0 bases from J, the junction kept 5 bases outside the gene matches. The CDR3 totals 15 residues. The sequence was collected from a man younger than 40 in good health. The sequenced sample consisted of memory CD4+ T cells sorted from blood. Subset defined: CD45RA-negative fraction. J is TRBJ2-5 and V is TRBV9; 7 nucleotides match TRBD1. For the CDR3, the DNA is TGTGCCAGCAGCGCTCAGGGACAGTACCAAGAGACCCAGTACTTC. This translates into CASSAQGQYQETQYF.